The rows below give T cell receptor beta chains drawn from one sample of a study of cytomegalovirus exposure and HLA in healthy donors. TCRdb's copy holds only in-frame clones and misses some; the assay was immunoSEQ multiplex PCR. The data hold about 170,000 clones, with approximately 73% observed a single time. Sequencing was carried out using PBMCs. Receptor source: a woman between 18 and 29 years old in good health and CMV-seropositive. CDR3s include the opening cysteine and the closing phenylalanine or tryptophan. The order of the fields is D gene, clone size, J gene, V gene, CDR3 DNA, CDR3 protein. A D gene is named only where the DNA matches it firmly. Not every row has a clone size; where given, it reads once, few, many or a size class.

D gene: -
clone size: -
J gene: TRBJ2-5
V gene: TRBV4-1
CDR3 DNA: TGCGCCAGCGGAGCCAGGGGGGAAGGCAAGAAAGAGACCCAGTACTTC
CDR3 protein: CASGARGEGKKETQYF

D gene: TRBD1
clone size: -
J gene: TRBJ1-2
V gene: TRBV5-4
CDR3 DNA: TGTGCCAGCAGCTGGGACAGGGGGAATGGCTACACCTTC
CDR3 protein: CASSWDRGNGYTF

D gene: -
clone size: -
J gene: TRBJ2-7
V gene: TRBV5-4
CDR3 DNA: TGTGCCAGCAGCTTGGGAGGGAGGGGGGCAGACGAGCAGTACTTC
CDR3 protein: CASSLGGRGADEQYF

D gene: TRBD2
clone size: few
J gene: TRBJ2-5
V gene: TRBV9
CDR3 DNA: TGTGCCAGCAGCCCCAGGACTAGTAGGGAGACCCAGTACTTC
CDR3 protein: CASSPRTSRETQYF

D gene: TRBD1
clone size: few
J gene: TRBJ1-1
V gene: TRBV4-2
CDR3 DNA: TGTGCCAGCAGCCAAGATAGGGCAGGGGGCTTCATGAACACTGAAGCTTTCTTT
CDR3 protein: CASSQDRAGGFMNTEAFF

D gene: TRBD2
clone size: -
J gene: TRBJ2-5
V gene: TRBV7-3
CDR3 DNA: TGTGCCAGCAGCCCGACGGGGGGGACTCTCTATGAGACCCAGTACTTC
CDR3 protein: CASSPTGGTLYETQYF

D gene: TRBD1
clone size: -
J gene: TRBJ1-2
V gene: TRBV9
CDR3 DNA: TGTGCCAGCAGCGATTTTTCCACTTCCTTTCTACAGGGGGCAATTGAGGACTATGGCTACACCTTC
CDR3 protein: CASSDFSTSFLQGAIEDYGYTF

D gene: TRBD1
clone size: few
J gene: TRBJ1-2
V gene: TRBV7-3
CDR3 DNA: TGTGCCAGCAGCTTAGAGGGACAGGGGGAAGGCTACACCTTC
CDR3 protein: CASSLEGQGEGYTF

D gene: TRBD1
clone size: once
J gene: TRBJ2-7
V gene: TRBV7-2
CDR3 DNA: TGTGCCAGCAGTCTCGACAGGGCCGACGAGCAGTACTTC
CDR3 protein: CASSLDRADEQYF

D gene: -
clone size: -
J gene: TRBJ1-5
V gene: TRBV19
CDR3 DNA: TGTGCCAGCAGCCGGGGGTCCAGCAATCAGCCCCAGCATTTT
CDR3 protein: CASSRGSSNQPQHF

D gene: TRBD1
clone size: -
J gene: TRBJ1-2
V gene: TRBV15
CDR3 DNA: TGTGCAACCAGCCCGGACTTAAACAGGGGTAGCTATGGCTACACCTTC
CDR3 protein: CATSPDLNRGSYGYTF

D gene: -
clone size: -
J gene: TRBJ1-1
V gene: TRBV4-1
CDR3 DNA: TGCGCCAGCAGCCAATCAGCAGGCTGGAACACTGAAGCTTTCTTT
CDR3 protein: CASSQSAGWNTEAFF

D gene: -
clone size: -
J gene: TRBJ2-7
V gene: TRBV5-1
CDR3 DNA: TGCGCCAGCAGCACTCGACAGTTCTCCTACGAGCAGTACTTC
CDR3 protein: CASSTRQFSYEQYF

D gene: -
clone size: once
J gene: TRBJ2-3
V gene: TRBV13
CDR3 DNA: TGTGCCAGCTCCTATCGCACAGATACGCAGTATTTT
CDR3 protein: CASSYRTDTQYF

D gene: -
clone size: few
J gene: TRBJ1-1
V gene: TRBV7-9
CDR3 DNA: TGTTCCAGCAGCCATGAGGCCACTGAAGCTTTCTTT
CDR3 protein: CSSSHEATEAFF

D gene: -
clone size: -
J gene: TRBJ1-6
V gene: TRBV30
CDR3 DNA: TGTGCCTGGACCCCCGTCCCCAATTCACCCCTCCACTTT
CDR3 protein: CAWTPVPNSPLHF

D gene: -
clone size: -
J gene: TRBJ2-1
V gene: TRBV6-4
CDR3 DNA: TGTGCCAGCAGTGTAGATACAGGATTAATCCAGTTCTTC
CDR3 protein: CASSVDTGLIQFF

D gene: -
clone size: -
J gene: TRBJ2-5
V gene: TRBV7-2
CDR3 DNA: TGTGCCAGCAGCTTCGACCAATTCGGGCAGTACTTC
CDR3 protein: CASSFDQFGQYF

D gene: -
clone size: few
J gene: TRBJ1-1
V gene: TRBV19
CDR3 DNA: TGTGCCAGTAGTATAGACGGGATTCGAGCTTTCTTT
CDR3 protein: CASSIDGIRAFF

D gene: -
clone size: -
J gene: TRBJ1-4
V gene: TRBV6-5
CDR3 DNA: TGTGCCAGCAGTTATTTCGCGTCGTCTAATGAAAAACTGTTTTTT
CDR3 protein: CASSYFASSNEKLFF

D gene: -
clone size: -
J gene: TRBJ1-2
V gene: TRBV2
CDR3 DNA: TGTGCCACCGGAAAGGAGGGGATCGGCTACACCTTC
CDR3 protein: CATGKEGIGYTF

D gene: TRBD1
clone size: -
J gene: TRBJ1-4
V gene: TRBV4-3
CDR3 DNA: TGCGCCAGCAGCCAAGCTGTACGGGACAGGGAAAATGAAAAACTGTTTTTT
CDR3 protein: CASSQAVRDRENEKLFF

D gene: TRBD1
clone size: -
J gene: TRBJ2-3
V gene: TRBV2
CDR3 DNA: TGTGCCAGCAGTGTAAGGGGGCAGACCCTCAGCACAGATACGCAGTATTTT
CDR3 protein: CASSVRGQTLSTDTQYF

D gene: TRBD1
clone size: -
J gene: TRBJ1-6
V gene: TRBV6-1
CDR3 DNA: TGTGCCAGCTTTGGCAGGGGGAGTTCACCCCTCCACTTT
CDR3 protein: CASFGRGSSPLHF

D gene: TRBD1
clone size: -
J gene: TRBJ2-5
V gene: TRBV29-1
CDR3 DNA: TGCAGCGTTGAAAAACAGGGGTCTAGGGAGCAGTACTTC
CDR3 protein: CSVEKQGSREQYF

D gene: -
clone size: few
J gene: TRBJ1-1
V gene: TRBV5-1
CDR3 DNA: TGCGCCAGCAGTTCAAACACTGAAGCTTTCTTT
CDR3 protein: CASSSNTEAFF

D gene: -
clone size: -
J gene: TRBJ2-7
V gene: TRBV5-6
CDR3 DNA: TGTGCCAGCAGCTTGGGCGGGGACGACTACGAGCAGTACTTC
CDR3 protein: CASSLGGDDYEQYF

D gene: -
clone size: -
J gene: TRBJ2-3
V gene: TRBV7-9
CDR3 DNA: TGTGCCAGCAGCTCTATCGTCGCAGGGACGCAGTATTTT
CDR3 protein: CASSSIVAGTQYF

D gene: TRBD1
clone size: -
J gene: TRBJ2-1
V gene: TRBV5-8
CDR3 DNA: TGTGCCAGCCGCCACCGGGACAGGGAGTCCAATGAGCAGTTCTTC
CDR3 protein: CASRHRDRESNEQFF

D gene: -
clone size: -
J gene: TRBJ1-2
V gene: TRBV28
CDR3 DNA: TGTGCCAGCAGTACTGTCCCCCCCTTAGCGGGAGCTAACTATGGCTACACCTTC
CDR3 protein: CASSTVPPLAGANYGYTF

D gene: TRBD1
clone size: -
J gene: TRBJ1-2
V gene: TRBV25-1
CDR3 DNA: TGTGCCAGCAGTCCCGGGACAGGGGAGGGCTATGGCTACACCTTC
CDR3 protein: CASSPGTGEGYGYTF

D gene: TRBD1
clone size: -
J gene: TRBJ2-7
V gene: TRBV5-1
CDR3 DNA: TGCGCCACCTCGACAGGGGATAAGGACGAGCAGTACTTC
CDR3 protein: CATSTGDKDEQYF

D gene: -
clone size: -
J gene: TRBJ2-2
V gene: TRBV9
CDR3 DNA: TGTGCCAGCAGCATACAGCAAACCGGGGAGCTGTTTTTT
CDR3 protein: CASSIQQTGELFF

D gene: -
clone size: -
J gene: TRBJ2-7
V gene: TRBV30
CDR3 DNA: TGTGCCTGGAGCCGCGGGACCTACGAGCAGTACTTC
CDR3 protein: CAWSRGTYEQYF

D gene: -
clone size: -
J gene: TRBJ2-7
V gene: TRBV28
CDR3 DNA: TGTGCCAGCAGTGCGCGACAGTTCGTGCAGTACTTC
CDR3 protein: CASSARQFVQYF

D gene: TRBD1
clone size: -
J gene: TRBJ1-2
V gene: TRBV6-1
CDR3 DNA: TGTGCCAGCAGCCCGAGGGACAGGGGAACAGGGGGCTACACCTTC
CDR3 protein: CASSPRDRGTGGYTF

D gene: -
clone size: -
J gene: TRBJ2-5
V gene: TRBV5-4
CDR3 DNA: TGTGCCAGCAGCTCCCGGGGGACCCAGTACTTC
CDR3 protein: CASSSRGTQYF

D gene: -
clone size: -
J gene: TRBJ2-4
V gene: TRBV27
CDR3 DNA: TGTGCCAGCAGTCCAAGGACGGGACTAGCCAAAAACATTCAGTACTTC
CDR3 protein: CASSPRTGLAKNIQYF

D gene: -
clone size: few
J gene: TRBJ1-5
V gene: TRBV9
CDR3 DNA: TGTGCCAGCAGTCCCCTAGGGGGTCAGCCCCAGCATTTT
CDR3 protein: CASSPLGGQPQHF

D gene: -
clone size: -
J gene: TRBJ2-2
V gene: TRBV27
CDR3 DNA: TGTGCCAGCAGTTTATATCGGATTGGGGAGATGGGCACCGGGGAGCTGTTTTTT
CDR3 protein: CASSLYRIGEMGTGELFF

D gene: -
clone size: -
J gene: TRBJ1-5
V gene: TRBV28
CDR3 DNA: TGTGCCAGCAGCCCTGACACTGACAATCAGCCCCAGCATTTT
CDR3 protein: CASSPDTDNQPQHF

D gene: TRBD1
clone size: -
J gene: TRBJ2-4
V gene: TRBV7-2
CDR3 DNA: TGTGCCAGCAGTTCAAAGACAGGGGTTGGAAACATTCAGTACTTC
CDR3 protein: CASSSKTGVGNIQYF

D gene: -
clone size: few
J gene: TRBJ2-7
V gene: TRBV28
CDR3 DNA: TGTGCCAGCCGGACAGTTTCACGATACGAGCAGTACTTC
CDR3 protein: CASRTVSRYEQYF

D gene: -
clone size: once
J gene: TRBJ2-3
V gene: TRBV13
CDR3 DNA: TGTGCCAGCAGCTTCTACCTTAGCACAGATACGCAGTATTTT
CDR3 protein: CASSFYLSTDTQYF

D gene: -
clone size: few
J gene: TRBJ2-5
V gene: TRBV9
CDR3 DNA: TGTGCCAGCAGCGTAGTCGACCGGCAGGAAGAGACCCAGTACTTC
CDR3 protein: CASSVVDRQEETQYF

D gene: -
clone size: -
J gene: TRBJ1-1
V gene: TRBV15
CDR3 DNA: TGTGCCACCAGCAGAGATCTGGCAGGTATGAACACTGAAGCTTTCTTT
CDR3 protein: CATSRDLAGMNTEAFF

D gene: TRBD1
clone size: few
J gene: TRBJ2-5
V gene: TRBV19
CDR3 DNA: TGTGCCACCTCTGAAGGACAGGGCGGGGAGACCCAGTACTTC
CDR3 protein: CATSEGQGGETQYF

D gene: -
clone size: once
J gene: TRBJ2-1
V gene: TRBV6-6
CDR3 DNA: TGTGCCAGCAGTCAAAATGAGCAGTTCTTC
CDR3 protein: CASSQNEQFF

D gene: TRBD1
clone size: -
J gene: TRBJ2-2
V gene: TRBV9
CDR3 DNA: TGTGCCAGCAGCGAAGGGGGCGCAGGGACCGGGGAGCTGTTTTTT
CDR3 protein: CASSEGGAGTGELFF

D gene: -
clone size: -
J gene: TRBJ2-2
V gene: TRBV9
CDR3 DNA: TGTGCCAGCAGCGCAGGCGGGGAGCTGTTTTTT
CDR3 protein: CASSAGGELFF

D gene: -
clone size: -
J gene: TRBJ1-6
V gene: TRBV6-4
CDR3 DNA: TGTGCCAGCAGTGAGACAGTGAATTCACCCCTCCACTTT
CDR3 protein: CASSETVNSPLHF

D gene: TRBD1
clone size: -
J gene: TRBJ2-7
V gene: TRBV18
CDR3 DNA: TGTGCCAGCTCACAGAGAAAGGACAGGGGTGGGTACGAGCAGTACTTC
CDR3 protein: CASSQRKDRGGYEQYF

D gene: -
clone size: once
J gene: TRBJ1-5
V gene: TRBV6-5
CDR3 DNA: TGTGCCAGCAGAAAGGAGGGCGGAGGCAATCAGCCCCAGCATTTT
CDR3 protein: CASRKEGGGNQPQHF

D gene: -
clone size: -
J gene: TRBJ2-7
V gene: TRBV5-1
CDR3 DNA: TGCGCCAGCAGCTTCCGAGAGTTTCACGAGCAGTACTTC
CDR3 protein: CASSFREFHEQYF